The 22 T cell receptor beta chains below were found in one sample sequenced in a study of T cell responses to AZD1222 COVID-19 vaccine (TCRdb year 2021). The sample's time point, from its label and the paper: baseline before first vaccination. Libraries were constructed by the immunoSEQ multiplex PCR assay. This immuneACCESS table, as held by TCRdb, lists in-frame sequences with V and J called but not all clones. Of the missing ones, under half trace to an unresolved V gene in checked studies; the others have no known cause. The sample profile shows roughly 180,000 clones; about 90% of them were found once. The top ten clonotypes cover around 2% of the sample. The material was peripheral blood, obtained on day 0 of AZD1222 vaccination. Source of these receptors: an adult in good health.

The chain joins TRBV7-9 to TRBJ2-7, with D perhaps being TRBD1 or TRBD2 (5 bases each). Looked up from germline, CDR1 is SEHNR and CDR2 is FQNEAQ (reference sequence). The CDR3 extends over 15 amino acids. Deletions cut 1 base from V and 6 bases from J, with 16 bases between. CDR3 sequence reads: CASSLGGVGTTEQYF. In DNA, the CDR3 is TGTGCCAGCAGCTTAGGAGGGGTGGGAACTACCGAGCAGTACTTC. Based on the CDR3 plus reference TRBV7-9 and TRBJ2-7, the full variable domain is DTGVSQNPRHKITKRGQNVTFRCDPISEHNRLYWYRQTLGQGPEFLTYFQNEAQLEKSRLLSDRFSAERPKGSFSTLEIQRTEQGDSAMYLCASSLGGVGTTEQYFGPGTRLTVT.

The chain links TRBV29-1 to TRBJ1-1; 7 nucleotides agree with TRBD1. Germline values: CDR1 SQVTM, CDR2 ANQGSEA. V lost 4 bases, J lost 7 bases, and 6 bases stayed unmatched. The CDR3 covers 12 residues. DNA of the CDR3: TGCAGCGTTGTCCCCCGGGACAGTGAAGCTTTCTTT. This codes for CSVVPRDSEAFF.

J is TRBJ2-2 and V is TRBV9; D is undetermined. This CDR3 has 15 amino acids. The germline CDR1 and CDR2 sequences are SGDLS and YYNGEE. The V gene lost 0 bases and the J gene lost 1 base, with 7 bases spanning the gap. The CDR3 spells CASSVAVGNTGELFF. CDR3 nucleotides: TGTGCCAGCAGCGTAGCAGTGGGGAACACCGGGGAGCTGTTTTTT.

V usage is TRBV19 and J usage is TRBJ1-2; maybe TRBD1 (5 bases). The V end was cut by 7 bases, the J end by 3 bases, with 15 bases between. This CDR3 contains 14 residues. Germline V gene data show CDR1 as LNHDA and CDR2 as SQIVND (reference sequence). Here the CDR3 reads CASKDDGTYYGYTF. CDR3 nucleotide sequence: TGTGCCAGTAAGGATGACGGGACCTACTATGGCTACACCTTC.

The rearrangement joins TRBV5-1 to TRBJ1-1; D is uncertain. Germline assignment: CDR1 SGHRS and CDR2 YFSETQ. Trimming left V 1 base short and J 3 bases short, with 10 bases between. The CDR3 length is 14 residues. CDR3 in amino acids: CASSLSGSDTEAFF. CDR3 DNA sequence: TGCGCCAGCAGCTTGTCGGGGAGCGACACTGAAGCTTTCTTT. The whole variable domain, remainder taken from reference TRBV5-1 and TRBJ1-1, is KAGVTQTPRYLIKTRGQQVTLSCSPISGHRSVSWYQQTPGQGLQFLFEYFSETQRNKGNFPGRFSGRQFSNSRSEMNVSTLELGDSALYLCASSLSGSDTEAFFGQGTRLTVV.

This clone was seen only once. The chain's CDR3 is CASSSTGSSDTQYF. In DNA, the CDR3 is TGTGCCAGCAGCTCTACAGGATCCTCAGATACGCAGTATTTT. V gene TRBV13 combines with J gene TRBJ2-3, with D possibly being TRBD1 (5 bases). The CDR3 loop spans 14 amino acids. V dropped 4 bases and J dropped 4 bases, with 12 bases sitting between them. Per the germline V gene, CDR1 is PRHDT and CDR2 is FYEKMQ (reference sequence).

The V and J genes are TRBV5-6 and TRBJ2-1; D might be TRBD2 (6 bases). V was pared by 4 bases and J by 7 bases, with 15 bases between. This CDR3 spans 14 amino acids. The V gene's germline CDR1 is SGHDT and CDR2 YYEEEE. CDR3 sequence: CASSTGLPGNEQFF. The CDR3 nucleotides are TGTGCCAGCAGCACGGGACTCCCCGGGAATGAGCAGTTCTTC.

This clone was found once. The chain joins TRBV30 to TRBJ2-5; 7 nucleotides line up with TRBD1. From germline, CDR1 is GTSNPN and CDR2 SVGIG (reference sequence). The CDR3 spans 15 residues. V shed 3 bases and J 5 bases; nucleotides not matched to a gene: 12. Written as DNA, the CDR3 is TGTGCCTGGAGAACCGGGACAGTAGTCGGCGAGACCCAGTACTTC. Translating it yields CAWRTGTVVGETQYF.

The chain carries TRBV3-1 (or the pseudogene TRBV3-2) and TRBJ1-5; D ambiguous. This CDR3 region has 16 residues. Germline values: CDR1 LGHDT, CDR2 YNNKEL (reference sequence). Trimming took 4 bases from V and 3 from J, leaving 16 bases between them. For the CDR3, the DNA is TGTGCCAGCAGCCTCGCCCGAGGGTCCCCCAATCAGCCCCAGCATTTT. It translates to CASSLARGSPNQPQHF.

The chain carries TRBV14 and TRBJ2-7; TRBD2 agrees at 14 bases. The J segment lost 5 bases and the V segment lost 0 bases, leaving 6 bases of the junction unmatched. CDR1 and CDR2 (germline): SGHDN, FVKESK. CDR3 length equals 17 residues. CDR3 in amino acids: CASSQDPRTSGRNEQYF. CDR3 DNA: TGTGCCAGCAGCCAAGATCCCAGGACTAGCGGGAGGAACGAGCAGTACTTC.

The chain joins TRBV10-3 to TRBJ2-7; a possible D gene is TRBD1 (5 bases). CDR1 is ENHRY, CDR2 SYGVKD, per germline. This CDR3 is built from 16 residues. V lost 3 bases to trimming and J lost 1 base, with 16 bases between them. CDR3 in amino acids: CAISDTRQGGSYEQYF. CDR3 nucleotide sequence: TGTGCCATCAGTGATACCCGGCAGGGTGGGTCCTACGAGCAGTACTTC.

This chain uses TRBV18 with TRBJ1-2; D is unclear. Trimming shortened V by 2 bases and J by 8 bases, and 18 bases separated the two germline ends. There are 15 residues in the CDR3. Germline lookup yields CDR1 KGHSH and CDR2 LQKENI. CDR3 protein: CASSPASTRDSGYTF. The CDR3 nucleotides are TGTGCCAGCTCACCAGCGAGCACCCGGGATAGCGGCTACACCTTC.

This rearrangement joins TRBV5-6 to TRBJ2-3; TRBD2 aligns across 8 bases. The CDR3 is 15 residues long. In germline, CDR1 is SGHDT, CDR2 YYEEEE. V shed 4 bases and J 0 bases; nucleotides not matched to a gene: 4. The CDR3 DNA reads TGTGCCAGCAGCCGACTAGCGACTAGCACAGATACGCAGTATTTT. Translated: CASSRLATSTDTQYF.

The chain uses TRBV6-1 and TRBJ1-4, with 7 bases aligning to TRBD1. The V segment lost 2 bases and the J segment 8 bases; nucleotides outside the gene matches: 8. CDR1 is MNHNS, CDR2 SASEGT, per germline. The CDR3 is made up of 15 amino acids. The CDR3: CASSELGTEGEKLFF. In nucleotides, the CDR3 is TGTGCCAGCAGTGAATTAGGGACAGAAGGGGAAAAACTGTTTTTT.

V gene TRBV6-2 or TRBV6-3 combines with J gene TRBJ1-1, with TRBD1 matching 8 bases. Germline CDR1 MNHEY, CDR2 SVGEGT. This CDR3 is built from 16 residues. Trimming took 6 bases from V and 3 from J; bases not matched to a gene: 12. CDR3 protein: CASSTRTGRVDTEAFF. The CDR3 nucleotides read TGTGCCAGCAGCACCCGGACAGGGAGGGTCGACACTGAAGCTTTCTTT.

The genes are TRBV4-3 and TRBJ1-3, with D perhaps TRBD1 (5 bases). Germline V lookup: CDR1 LGHNA, CDR2 YSLEER. The CDR3 is 15 amino acids. V was pared by 5 bases and J by 4 bases, with 15 bases between. The CDR3 protein is CASSALGPSGNTIYF. DNA for the CDR3: TGCGCCAGCAGCGCATTGGGACCTTCCGGAAACACCATATATTTT.

J is TRBJ1-1 and V is TRBV5-5; 12 positions agree with TRBD1. There are 19 residues in the CDR3. J lost 1 base, V lost 1 base, and 11 bases had no gene match. In germline, CDR1 is SGHKS, CDR2 YYEKEE (reference sequence). In nucleotides, the CDR3 is TGTGCCAGCAGCTTGCTTATAAGGGGACAGGGGGCCTGGAACACTGAAGCTTTCTTT. Translated, it gives CASSLLIRGQGAWNTEAFF. The whole variable domain, filled in from reference TRBV5-5 and TRBJ1-1, reads DAGVTQSPTHLIKTRGQQVTLRCSPISGHKSVSWYQQVLGQGPQFIFQYYEKEERGRGNFPDRFSARQFPNYSSELNVNALLLGDSALYLCASSLLIRGQGAWNTEAFFGQGTRLTVV.

This clone was seen a single time. This chain links TRBV19 with TRBJ2-3, with 10 nucleotides matching TRBD2. This CDR3 has 16 residues. V was clipped by 4 bases and J by 6 bases; unmatched bases: 10. Germline CDR1 LNHDA, CDR2 SQIVND (reference sequence). Written as DNA, the CDR3 is TGTGCCAGTAGTACGATAAAGCGGGGGGGAACGGATACGCAGTATTTT. Its translation is CASSTIKRGGTDTQYF.

This clone was picked up a small number of times. This chain links TRBV9 with TRBJ2-1, with TRBD2 identical over 14 bases. The germline V gene has CDR1 SGDLS and CDR2 YYNGEE. The CDR3 runs 16 residues. The J segment lost 9 bases and the V segment lost 4 bases, leaving 9 bases of the junction unmatched. CDR3 region: CASSSRLAGGPSEQFF. The CDR3 DNA sequence: TGTGCCAGCAGCTCGCGACTAGCGGGGGGGCCCAGTGAGCAGTTCTTC.

The rearrangement joins TRBV7-9 to TRBJ2-1, with TRBD1 matching 8 bases. The CDR3 extends over 16 amino acids. V was clipped by 5 bases and J by 3 bases; unmatched bases: 9. Germline CDR1 reads SEHNR; CDR2 reads FQNEAQ (reference sequence). The CDR3 sequence is CASSMETGGYYNEQFF. The CDR3 region has the DNA TGTGCCAGCAGCATGGAAACAGGGGGTTACTACAATGAGCAGTTCTTC.

This clone was found once. The chain couples TRBV19 to TRBJ1-4; D perhaps matches TRBD1 (5 bases). Trimming took 5 bases from V and 3 from J, leaving 16 bases between them. The CDR3 loop spans 16 amino acids. From germline, CDR1 is LNHDA and CDR2 SQIVND (reference sequence). The CDR3 reads CASSERSGTPNEKLFF. In nucleotides, the CDR3 is TGTGCCAGTAGTGAGAGATCCGGGACGCCTAATGAAAAACTGTTTTTT.

This chain joins TRBV30 and TRBJ2-7, with 8 nucleotides matching TRBD2. CDR3 size: 13 residues. Losses at the gene ends were 2 bases for V and 3 bases for J; bases not matched to a gene: 3. Germline V CDR1 and CDR2: GTSNPN, SVGIG (reference sequence). The CDR3 sequence is CAWSRTSNYEQYF. For the CDR3, the DNA is TGTGCCTGGAGTCGGACTAGCAACTACGAGCAGTACTTC.